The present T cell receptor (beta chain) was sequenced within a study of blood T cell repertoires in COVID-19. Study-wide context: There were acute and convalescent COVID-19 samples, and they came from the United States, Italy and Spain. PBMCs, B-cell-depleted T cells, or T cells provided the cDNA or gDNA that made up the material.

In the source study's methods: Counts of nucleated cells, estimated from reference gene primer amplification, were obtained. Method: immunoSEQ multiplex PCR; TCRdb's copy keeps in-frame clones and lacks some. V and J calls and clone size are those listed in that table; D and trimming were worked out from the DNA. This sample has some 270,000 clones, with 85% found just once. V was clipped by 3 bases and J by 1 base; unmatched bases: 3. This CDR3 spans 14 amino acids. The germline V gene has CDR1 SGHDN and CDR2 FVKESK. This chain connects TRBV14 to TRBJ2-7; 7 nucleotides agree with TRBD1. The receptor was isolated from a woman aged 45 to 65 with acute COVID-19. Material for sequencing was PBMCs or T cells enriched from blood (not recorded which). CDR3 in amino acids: CASSQTGPSYEQYF. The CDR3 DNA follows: TGTGCCAGCAGCCAGACAGGGCCTTCCTACGAGCAGTACTTC.